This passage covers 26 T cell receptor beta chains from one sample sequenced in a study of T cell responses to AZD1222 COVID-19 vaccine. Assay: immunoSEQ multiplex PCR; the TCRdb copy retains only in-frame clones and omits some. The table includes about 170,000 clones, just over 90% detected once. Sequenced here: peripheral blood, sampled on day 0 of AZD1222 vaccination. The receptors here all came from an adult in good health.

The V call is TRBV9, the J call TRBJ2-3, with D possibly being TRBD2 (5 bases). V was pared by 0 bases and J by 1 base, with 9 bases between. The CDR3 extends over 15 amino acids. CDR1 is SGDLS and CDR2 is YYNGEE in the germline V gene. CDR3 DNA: TGTGCCAGCAGCGTAGTGGAGGCGGGCACAGATACGCAGTATTTT. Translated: CASSVVEAGTDTQYF.

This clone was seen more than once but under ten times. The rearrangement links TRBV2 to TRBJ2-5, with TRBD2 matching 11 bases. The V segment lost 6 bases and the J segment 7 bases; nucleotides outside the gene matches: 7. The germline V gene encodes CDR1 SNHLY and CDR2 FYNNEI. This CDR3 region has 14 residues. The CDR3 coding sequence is TGTGCCAGCAGCCTTAGCGGGGGGGCGGGGACCCAGTACTTC. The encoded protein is CASSLSGGAGTQYF. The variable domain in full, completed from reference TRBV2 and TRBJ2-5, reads EPEVTQTPSHQVTQMGQEVILRCVPISNHLYFYWYRQILGQKVEFLVSFYNNEISEKSEIFDDQFSVERPDGSNFTLKIRSTKLEDSAMYFCASSLSGGAGTQYFGPGTRLLVL.

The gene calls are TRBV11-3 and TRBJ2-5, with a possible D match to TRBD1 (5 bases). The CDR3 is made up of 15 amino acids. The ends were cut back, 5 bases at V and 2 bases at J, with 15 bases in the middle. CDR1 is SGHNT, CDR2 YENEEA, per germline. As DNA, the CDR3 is TGTGCCAGCAGCCAGGGATTGGGTGTACAAGAGACCCAGTACTTC. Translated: CASSQGLGVQETQYF. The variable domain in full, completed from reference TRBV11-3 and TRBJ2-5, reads EAGVVQSPRYKIIEKKQPVAFWCNPISGHNTLYWYLQNLGQGPELLIRYENEEAVDDSQLPKDRFSAERLKGVDSTLKIQPAELGDSAVYLCASSQGLGVQETQYFGPGTRLLVL.

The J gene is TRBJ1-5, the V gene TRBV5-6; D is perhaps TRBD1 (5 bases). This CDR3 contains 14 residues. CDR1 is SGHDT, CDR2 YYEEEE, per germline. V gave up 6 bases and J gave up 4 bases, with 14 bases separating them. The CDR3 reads CASNIRDGNQPQHF. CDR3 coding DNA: TGTGCCAGCAACATCCGGGACGGAAATCAGCCCCAGCATTTT.

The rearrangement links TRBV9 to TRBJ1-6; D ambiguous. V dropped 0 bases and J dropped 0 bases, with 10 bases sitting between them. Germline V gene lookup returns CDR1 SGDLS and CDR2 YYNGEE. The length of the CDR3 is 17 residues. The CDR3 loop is CASSVDDGGSYNSPLHF. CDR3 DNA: TGTGCCAGCAGCGTAGATGACGGTGGCTCCTATAATTCACCCCTCCACTTT.

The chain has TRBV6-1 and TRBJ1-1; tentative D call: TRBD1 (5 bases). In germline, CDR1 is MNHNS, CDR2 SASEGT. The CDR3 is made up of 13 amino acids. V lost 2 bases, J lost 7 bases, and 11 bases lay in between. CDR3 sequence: CASSESGQIEAFF. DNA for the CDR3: TGTGCCAGCAGTGAATCAGGGCAGATTGAAGCTTTCTTT.

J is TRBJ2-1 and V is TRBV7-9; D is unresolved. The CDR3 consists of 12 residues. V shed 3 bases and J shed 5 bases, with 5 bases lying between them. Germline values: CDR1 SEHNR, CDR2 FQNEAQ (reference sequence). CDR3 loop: CASSFDHNEQFF. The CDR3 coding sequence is TGTGCCAGCAGCTTCGACCACAATGAGCAGTTCTTC.

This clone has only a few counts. CDR3 coding DNA: TGCGCCAGCAGCTATGGACAAGTCTACGAGCAGTACTTC. Translated: CASSYGQVYEQYF. This chain links TRBV5-1 with TRBJ2-7, with D perhaps TRBD1 (5 bases). There are 13 residues in the CDR3. Trimming pared 3 bases from V and 3 bases from J, leaving 10 bases between. The germline V gene has CDR1 SGHRS and CDR2 YFSETQ. The full variable domain, rest sourced from reference TRBV5-1 and TRBJ2-7, is KAGVTQTPRYLIKTRGQQVTLSCSPISGHRSVSWYQQTPGQGLQFLFEYFSETQRNKGNFPGRFSGRQFSNSRSEMNVSTLELGDSALYLCASSYGQVYEQYFGPGTRLTVT.

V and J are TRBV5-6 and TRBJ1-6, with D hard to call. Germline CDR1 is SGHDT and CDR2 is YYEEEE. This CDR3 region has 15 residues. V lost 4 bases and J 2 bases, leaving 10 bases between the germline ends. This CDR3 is CASSGRSPYNSPLHF. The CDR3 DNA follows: TGTGCCAGCAGCGGAAGGAGCCCCTATAATTCACCCCTCCACTTT.

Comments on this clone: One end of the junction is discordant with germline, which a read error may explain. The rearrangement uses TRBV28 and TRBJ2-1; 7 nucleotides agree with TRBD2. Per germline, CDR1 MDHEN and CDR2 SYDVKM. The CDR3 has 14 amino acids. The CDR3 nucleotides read TGTGCCAGCAGATTATTGGGGACTACCAGTGAGCAGTTCTTC. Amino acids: CASRLLGTTSEQFF.

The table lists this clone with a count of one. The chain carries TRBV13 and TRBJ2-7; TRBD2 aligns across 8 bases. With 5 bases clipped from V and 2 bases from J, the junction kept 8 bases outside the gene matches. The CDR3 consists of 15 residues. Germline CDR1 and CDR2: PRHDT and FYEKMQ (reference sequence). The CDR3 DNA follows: TGTGCCAGCAGCCAAATCAGCGGGGGAGCCTACGAGCAGTACTTC. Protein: CASSQISGGAYEQYF.

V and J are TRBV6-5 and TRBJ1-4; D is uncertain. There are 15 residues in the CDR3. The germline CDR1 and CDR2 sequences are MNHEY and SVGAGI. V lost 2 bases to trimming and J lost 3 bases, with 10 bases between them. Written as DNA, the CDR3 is TGTGCCAGCAGTTACCGATCCGCGTCTAATGAAAAACTGTTTTTT. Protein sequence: CASSYRSASNEKLFF.

CDR3: CASSLVAGGNYEQYF. In DNA, the CDR3 is TGTGCCAGCAGCTTGGTAGCGGGGGGGAACTACGAGCAGTACTTC. J is TRBJ2-7 and V is TRBV5-4, with TRBD2 identical over 11 bases. Trimming at V came to 0 bases and at J to 3 bases, leaving 2 bases not matched to a gene. Per the germline V gene, CDR1 is SGHNT and CDR2 is YYREEE (reference sequence). The CDR3 sequence is 15 residues long.

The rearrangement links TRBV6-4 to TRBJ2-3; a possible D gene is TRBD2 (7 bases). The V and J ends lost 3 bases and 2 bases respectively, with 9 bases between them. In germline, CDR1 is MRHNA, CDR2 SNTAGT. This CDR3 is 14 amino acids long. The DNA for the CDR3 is TGTGCCAGCAGTGAGGCGGGGGCCACAGATACGCAGTATTTT. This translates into CASSEAGATDTQYF.

The CDR3 spells CAISEEYRTTYEQYF. CDR3 nucleotide sequence: TGTGCCATCAGTGAAGAGTACAGGACGACGTACGAGCAGTACTTC. The J gene is TRBJ2-7, the V gene TRBV10-3, with D tentatively TRBD1 (5 bases). The CDR3 consists of 15 residues. V lost 3 bases and J lost 4, with 16 bases in between. The V gene's germline CDR1 is ENHRY and CDR2 SYGVKD.

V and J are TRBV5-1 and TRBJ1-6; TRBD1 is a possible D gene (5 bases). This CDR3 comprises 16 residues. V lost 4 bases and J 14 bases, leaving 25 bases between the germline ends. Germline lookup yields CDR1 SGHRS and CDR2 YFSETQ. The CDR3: CASSKIQDSKGGALHF. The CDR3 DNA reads TGCGCCAGCAGCAAAATTCAGGATTCCAAAGGAGGGGCCCTCCACTTT.

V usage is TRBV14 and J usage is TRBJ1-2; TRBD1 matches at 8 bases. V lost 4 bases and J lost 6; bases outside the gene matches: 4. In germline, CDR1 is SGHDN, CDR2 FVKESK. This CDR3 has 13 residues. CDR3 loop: CASSRQGLDGYTF. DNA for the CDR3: TGTGCCAGCAGCCGACAGGGGTTGGATGGCTACACCTTC.

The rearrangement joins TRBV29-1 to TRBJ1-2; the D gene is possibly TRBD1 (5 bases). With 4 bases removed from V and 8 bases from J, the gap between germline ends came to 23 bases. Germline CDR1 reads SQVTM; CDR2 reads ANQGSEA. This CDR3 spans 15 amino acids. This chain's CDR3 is CSVVGPGTVIGGYTF. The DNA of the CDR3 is TGCAGCGTTGTCGGGCCAGGGACCGTTATCGGAGGCTACACCTTC.

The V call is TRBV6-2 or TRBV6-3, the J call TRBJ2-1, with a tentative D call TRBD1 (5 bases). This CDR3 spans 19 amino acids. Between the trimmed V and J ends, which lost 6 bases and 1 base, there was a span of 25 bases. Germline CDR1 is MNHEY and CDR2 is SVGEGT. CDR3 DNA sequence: TGTGCCAGCAGCATAGACTGGGGAAGGGGCCTAAAGTCCTACAATGAGCAGTTCTTC. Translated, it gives CASSIDWGRGLKSYNEQFF.

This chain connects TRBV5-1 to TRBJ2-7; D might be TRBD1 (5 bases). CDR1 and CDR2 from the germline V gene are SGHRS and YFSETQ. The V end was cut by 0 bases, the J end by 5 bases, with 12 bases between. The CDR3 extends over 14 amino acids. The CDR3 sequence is CASSLGQGSNEQYF. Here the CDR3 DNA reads TGCGCCAGCAGCTTGGGTCAGGGTTCGAACGAGCAGTACTTC. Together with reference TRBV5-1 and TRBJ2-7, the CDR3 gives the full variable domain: KAGVTQTPRYLIKTRGQQVTLSCSPISGHRSVSWYQQTPGQGLQFLFEYFSETQRNKGNFPGRFSGRQFSNSRSEMNVSTLELGDSALYLCASSLGQGSNEQYFGPGTRLTVT.

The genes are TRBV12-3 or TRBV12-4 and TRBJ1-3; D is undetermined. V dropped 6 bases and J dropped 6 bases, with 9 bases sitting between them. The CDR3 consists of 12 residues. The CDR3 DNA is TGTGCCAGCAGCCGGACTGCAAACACCATATATTTT. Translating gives CASSRTANTIYF.

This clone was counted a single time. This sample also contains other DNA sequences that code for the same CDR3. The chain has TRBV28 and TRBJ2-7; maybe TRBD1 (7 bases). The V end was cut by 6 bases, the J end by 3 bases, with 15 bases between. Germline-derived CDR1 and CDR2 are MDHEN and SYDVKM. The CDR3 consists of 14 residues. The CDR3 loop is CASSLSQGGYEQYF. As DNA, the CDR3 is TGTGCCAGCAGCTTGAGCCAGGGGGGCTACGAGCAGTACTTC.

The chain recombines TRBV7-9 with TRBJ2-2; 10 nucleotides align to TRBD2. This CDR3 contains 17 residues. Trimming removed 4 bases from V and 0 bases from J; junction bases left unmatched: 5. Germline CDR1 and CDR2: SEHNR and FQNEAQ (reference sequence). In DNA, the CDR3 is TGTGCCAGCAGCTCAGCGGGGGGGACCTCGAACACCGGGGAGCTGTTTTTT. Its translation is CASSSAGGTSNTGELFF.

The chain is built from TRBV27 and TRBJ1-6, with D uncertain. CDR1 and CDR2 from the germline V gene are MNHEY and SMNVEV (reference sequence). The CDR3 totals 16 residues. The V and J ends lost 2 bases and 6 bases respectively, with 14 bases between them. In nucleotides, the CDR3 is TGTGCCAGCAGTTTAAACACTTCGCCTCCTAATTCACCCCTCCACTTT. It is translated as CASSLNTSPPNSPLHF.

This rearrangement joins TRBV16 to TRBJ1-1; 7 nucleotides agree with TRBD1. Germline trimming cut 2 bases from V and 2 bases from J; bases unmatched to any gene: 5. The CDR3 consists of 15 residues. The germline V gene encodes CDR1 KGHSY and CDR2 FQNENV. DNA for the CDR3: TGTGCCAGCAGCCAACCGGGACAGTCTAACACTGAAGCTTTCTTT. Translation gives CASSQPGQSNTEAFF.

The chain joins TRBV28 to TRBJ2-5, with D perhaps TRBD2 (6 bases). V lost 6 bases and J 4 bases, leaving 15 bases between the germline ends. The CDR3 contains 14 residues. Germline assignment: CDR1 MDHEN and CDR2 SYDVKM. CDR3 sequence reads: CASSPGGIPETQYF. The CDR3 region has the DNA TGTGCCAGCAGCCCCGGGGGTATCCCAGAGACCCAGTACTTC.